One sample yielded the 4 T cell receptor beta chains listed below, sequenced in a study of T cells in women clearing cervical HPV infection. Some clones are missing from TCRdb's copy, which holds only in-frame ones; the method was immunoSEQ multiplex PCR. The sample shows approximately 40,000 clones, and 6% to 9% sits with its ten largest clones. The sample taken for sequencing was blood buffy coat. The receptors derive from a woman between 18 and 70 years old with a cervical HPV16 infection that either progressed to CIN3+ or cleared (not recorded which).

On this clone itself: The CDR3 end is not reached by the read, which stops 3 residues before it; the germline J gene fills it in. The rearrangement links TRBV2 to TRBJ2-1; 9 nucleotides align to TRBD2. Germline loops: CDR1 SNHLY, CDR2 FYNNEI. V lost 10 bases and J lost 6; bases outside the gene matches: 7. This CDR3 is 13 amino acids long. Incomplete CDR3 DNA: TGTGCCACCCGCGGGAGGGCCCTCAATGAG. This codes for CATRGRALNE. The entire CDR3 protein reads CATRGRALNEQFF. Looking up the rest from reference TRBV2 and TRBJ2-1 gives the full variable domain: EPEVTQTPSHQVTQMGQEVILRCVPISNHLYFYWYRQILGQKVEFLVSFYNNEISEKSEIFDDQFSVERPDGSNFTLKIRSTKLEDSAMYFCATRGRALNEQFFGPGTRLTVL.

A note on this clone: The CDR3 end falls 3 residues outside the read, so it is completed with the germline J gene. Other DNA sequences within the sample encode an identical CDR3. The J gene is TRBJ2-7, the V gene TRBV19; possibly TRBD2 for D (5 bases). Trimming cost V 3 bases and J 6 bases, with 15 bases left between them. Germline-derived CDR1 and CDR2 are LNHDA and SQIVND (reference sequence). CDR3 size: 14 residues. The sequenced part of the CDR3 DNA is TGTGCCAGTAGTATTTCTGCACGGGGTGGCGAG. Its translation: CASSISARGGE. The CDR3, in full, reads CASSISARGGEQYF.

In the case of this clone: Read data end 3 residues before the CDR3 end; the end is taken from the germline J gene. This chain joins TRBV7-3 and TRBJ2-7; TRBD2 aligns across 7 bases. Trimming removed 0 bases from V and 0 bases from J; junction bases left unmatched: 2. Germline-derived CDR1 and CDR2 are SGHTA and FQGTGA. CDR3 size: 15 residues. CDR3 bases read: TGTGCCAGCAGCTTAACAGGCGGGAGCTCCTACGAG. As protein: CASSLTGGSSYE. In full, the CDR3 is CASSLTGGSSYEQYF.

Notes on this clone: The read ends 3 residues early relative to the CDR3; the germline J gene fills the gap. This sequence joins TRBV7-7 and TRBJ2-1, with 12 bases matching TRBD2. After removal of 5 bases from V and 6 bases from J, the junction contained 5 bases not matched to a gene. The germline gives CDR1 SSHAT, CDR2 FNYEAQ (reference sequence). This CDR3 has 15 residues. Incomplete CDR3 DNA: TGTGCCAGCAGCCCCCAGACTAGCGGGAGCAATGAG. Translation gives CASSPQTSGSNE. The whole CDR3 sequence is CASSPQTSGSNEQFF. Full variable domain (remainder filled in from reference TRBV7-7 and TRBJ2-1): GAGVSQSPRYKVTKRGQDVTLRCDPISSHATLYWYQQALGQGPEFLTYFNYEAQPDKSGLPSDRFSAERPEGSISTLTIQRTEQRDSAMYRCASSPQTSGSNEQFFGPGTRLTVL.